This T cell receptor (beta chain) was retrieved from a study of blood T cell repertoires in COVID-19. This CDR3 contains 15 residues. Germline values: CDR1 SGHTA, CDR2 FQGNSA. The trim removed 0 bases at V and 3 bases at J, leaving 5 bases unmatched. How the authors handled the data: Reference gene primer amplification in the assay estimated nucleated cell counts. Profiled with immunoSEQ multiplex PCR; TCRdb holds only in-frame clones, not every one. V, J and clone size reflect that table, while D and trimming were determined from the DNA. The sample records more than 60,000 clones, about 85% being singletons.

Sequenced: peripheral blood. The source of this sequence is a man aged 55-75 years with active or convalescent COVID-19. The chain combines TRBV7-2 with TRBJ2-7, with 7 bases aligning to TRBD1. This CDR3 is CASSLATGQLYEQYF. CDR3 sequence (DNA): TGTGCCAGCAGCTTAGCGACGGGACAGCTCTACGAGCAGTACTTC.